Shown below are 20 T cell receptor beta chains from a single sample sequenced in a study of T cells in Graves' hyperthyroidism and ophthalmopathy. Amplified TCR beta CDR3 regions derived from RNA transcripts. Researchers ran a first-round RT-PCR on the TCR CDR3 using the HTBI primer set. TCRdb reanalysed the multiplex PCR reads using MiXCR and keeps one entry per CDR3 protein. The sample includes fewer than 350,000 distinct CDR3 sequences, about an eighth of them seen just once. Sequenced material: blood. These receptors were obtained from a woman between 25 and 40 years old with Graves' hyperthyroidism that later progressed to Graves' ophthalmopathy.

This clonotype was counted many times. The gene calls are TRBV3-1 and TRBJ2-1; D is undetermined. Trimming removed 2 bases from V and 1 base from J, with 6 bases in between. There are 14 residues in the CDR3. CDR1 is LGHDT and CDR2 is YNNKEL in the germline V gene (reference sequence). The CDR3 coding sequence is TGTGCCAGCAGCCAACGGCGGTCCTACAATGAGCAGTTCTTC. It yields the protein CASSQRRSYNEQFF.

This clonotype was seen many times. This rearrangement joins TRBV5-1 to TRBJ2-1; D not certain. Germline V lookup: CDR1 SGHRS, CDR2 YFSETQ. CDR3 length: 15 residues. V dropped 8 bases and J dropped 5 bases, with 20 bases sitting between them. The CDR3 DNA sequence: TGCGCCAGTACTTTGGAGTCCGCACAAAACAATGAGCAGTTCTTC. Its translation: CASTLESAQNNEQFF. The full variable domain, rest sourced from reference TRBV5-1 and TRBJ2-1, is KAGVTQTPRYLIKTRGQQVTLSCSPISGHRSVSWYQQTPGQGLQFLFEYFSETQRNKGNFPGRFSGRQFSNSRSEMNVSTLELGDSALYLCASTLESAQNNEQFFGPGTRLTVL.

This clonotype came up many times. The chain links TRBV2 to TRBJ2-1, with 7 bases matching TRBD2. Unmatched junction bases numbered 11, after V lost 11 bases and J lost 7 bases. CDR3 size: 13 residues. Per the germline V gene, CDR1 is SNHLY and CDR2 is FYNNEI. The CDR3 nucleotides read TGTGCCGGGGTGTCGCGGGAGAGGAATGAGCAGTTCTTC. This encodes CAGVSRERNEQFF.

This clonotype was recorded many times. This chain uses TRBV28 with TRBJ1-1; D remains unclear. The CDR3 sequence is 15 residues long. The V end lost 3 bases, the J end lost 6 bases, and 17 bases lay between the germline ends. The germline gives CDR1 MDHEN, CDR2 SYDVKM. For the CDR3, the DNA is TGTGCCAGCAGTTTTCCTAACCTCCCAGTGGCTGAAGCTTTCTTT. It encodes CASSFPNLPVAEAFF.

This clonotype came up many times. The chain couples TRBV27 to TRBJ2-7; 8 bases match TRBD2. The CDR3 length is 14 residues. The junction had 8 bases not matched to a gene; V was cut back by 7 bases and J by 3 bases. In germline, CDR1 is MNHEY, CDR2 SMNVEV (reference sequence). The CDR3 DNA follows: TGTGCCAGCAAGCATGCCGGGACTAGCTACGAGCAGTACTTC. Translation: CASKHAGTSYEQYF.

The chain combines TRBV12-3 or TRBV12-4 with TRBJ2-7; D is perhaps TRBD1 (5 bases). With 3 bases removed from V and 6 bases from J, the gap between germline ends came to 12 bases. CDR3 length: 13 residues. Here the CDR3 DNA reads TGTGCCAGCAGTTTTGATCGACAGAGCGAGCAGTACTTC. Protein sequence: CASSFDRQSEQYF.

This chain connects TRBV4-2 to TRBJ1-2, with 9 bases lining up with TRBD1. The CDR3 spans 14 residues. With 4 bases clipped from V and 7 bases from J, the junction kept 7 bases outside the gene matches. Germline V gene lookup returns CDR1 LGHNA and CDR2 YNFKEQ. The CDR3 DNA reads as TGTGCCAGCAGCCCGACAGGGGGGGTTTTTGGCTACACCTTC. Translating it yields CASSPTGGVFGYTF.

There are many counts of this clonotype. The CDR3 here is CASSLDPGLNTGELFF. The CDR3 DNA reads TGTGCCAGCAGCTTAGACCCGGGACTGAACACCGGGGAGCTGTTTTTT. J is TRBJ2-2 and V is TRBV7-2; TRBD2 might be the D (6 bases). CDR1 and CDR2 from the germline V gene are SGHTA and FQGNSA. Trimming left V 1 base short and J 1 base short, with 10 bases between. The CDR3 has 16 amino acids.

The sample holds many counts of this clonotype. V is TRBV7-9 and J is TRBJ2-5; no clear D. Germline assignment: CDR1 SEHNR and CDR2 FQNEAQ (reference sequence). Trimming took 7 bases from V and 5 from J, leaving 17 bases between them. The CDR3 runs to 14 residues. CDR3 coding DNA: TGTGCCAGCACCACTTTGGGCCCCCAGGAGACCCAGTACTTC. Protein product: CASTTLGPQETQYF.

This clonotype appeared many times. The junction departs from germline at one end; a sequencing error may be responsible. V and J are TRBV7-2 and TRBJ1-2; TRBD1 might be the D (5 bases). In germline, CDR1 is SGHTA, CDR2 FQGNSA. The CDR3 contains 13 residues. CDR3 in amino acids: CASSLGGDYGYTF. In DNA, the CDR3 is TGTGCCAGCAGTTTAGGAGGGGACTATGGCTACACCTTC.

Ten or more counts support this clonotype. The chain carries TRBV11-2 and TRBJ2-1, with D possibly TRBD2 on 6 matching bases. V gave up 1 base and J gave up 8 bases, with 18 bases separating them. In germline, CDR1 is SGHAT, CDR2 FQNNGV. The CDR3 consists of 16 residues. This CDR3 reads CASSLVTGAGGHEQFF. CDR3 sequence (DNA): TGTGCCAGCAGCTTAGTCACCGGGGCCGGGGGACATGAGCAGTTCTTC. Looking up the rest from reference TRBV11-2 and TRBJ2-1 gives the full variable domain: EAGVAQSPRYKIIEKRQSVAFWCNPISGHATLYWYQQILGQGPKLLIQFQNNGVVDDSQLPKDRFSAERLKGVDSTLKIQPAKLEDSAVYLCASSLVTGAGGHEQFFGPGTRLTVL.

This clonotype was counted a few times. It may be a read error: a sequence one base away is much more abundant. The chain has TRBV20-1 and TRBJ2-7, with 10 bases matching TRBD2. The CDR3 totals 19 residues. The junction had 15 bases not matched to a gene; V was cut back by 1 base and J by 0 bases. From germline, CDR1 is DFQATT and CDR2 SNEGSKA (reference sequence). The DNA for the CDR3 is TGCAGTGCTAGAGGCTCTCAAGTGGCAGCGGGAGGGAGCTCCTACGAGCAGTACTTC. This sequence encodes CSARGSQVAAGGSSYEQYF.

This clonotype was seen ten or more times. The chain uses TRBV9 and TRBJ1-1, with D tentatively TRBD1 (6 bases). V dropped 2 bases and J dropped 7 bases, with 15 bases sitting between them. This CDR3 region has 14 residues. CDR1 is SGDLS and CDR2 is YYNGEE in the germline V gene. The CDR3 bases are TGTGCCAGCAGCGTGGGGGACAATCCTTATGAAGCTTTCTTT. It specifies CASSVGDNPYEAFF.

This clonotype was counted at least ten times. The V call is TRBV9, the J call TRBJ2-3; D call uncertain. V was trimmed by 4 bases and J by 1 base, leaving 16 bases between them. The germline gives CDR1 SGDLS, CDR2 YYNGEE. The CDR3 sequence is 16 residues long. The CDR3 loop is CASSTRPEVGTDTQYF. The CDR3 DNA reads as TGTGCCAGCAGCACCCGACCAGAGGTAGGCACAGATACGCAGTATTTT.

This clonotype was counted at least ten times. The CDR3 sequence is CASSSTGTGWETQYF. The CDR3 DNA reads TGTGCCAGCAGCAGTACAGGGACAGGGTGGGAGACCCAGTACTTC. The chain carries TRBV11-1 and TRBJ2-5; 9 bases agree with TRBD1. Germline V gene data show CDR1 as SGHAT and CDR2 as FQDESV (reference sequence). V dropped 5 bases and J dropped 5; count of bases not matched to a gene: 9. There are 15 residues in the CDR3.

This clonotype was seen repeatedly, ten times or more. The rearrangement uses TRBV11-2 and TRBJ2-2, with TRBD2 identical over 7 bases. The V gene end was trimmed by 1 base and the J gene end by 5 bases; junction bases not matched to a gene: 4. The CDR3 runs to 15 residues. Germline CDR1 SGHAT, CDR2 FQNNGV. In DNA, the CDR3 is TGTGCCAGCAGCTTAGTTTTGGGAGGGACCGGGGAGCTGTTTTTT. It specifies CASSLVLGGTGELFF. Looking up the rest from reference TRBV11-2 and TRBJ2-2 gives the full variable domain: EAGVAQSPRYKIIEKRQSVAFWCNPISGHATLYWYQQILGQGPKLLIQFQNNGVVDDSQLPKDRFSAERLKGVDSTLKIQPAKLEDSAVYLCASSLVLGGTGELFFGEGSRLTVL.

This clonotype was counted a single time. The chain employs TRBV4-3 and TRBJ2-3; D is ambiguous. V dropped 1 base and J dropped 0 bases, with 14 bases sitting between them. Per the germline V gene, CDR1 is LGHNA and CDR2 is YSLEER. CDR3 length: 17 amino acids. The CDR3 loop reads CASSQVAWPSSTDTQYF. DNA of the CDR3: TGCGCCAGCAGCCAAGTGGCATGGCCTTCTAGCACAGATACGCAGTATTTT.

This clonotype has a count of ten or more. This chain joins TRBV7-2 and TRBJ2-7; D is possibly TRBD2 (5 bases). Deletions cut 1 base from V and 2 bases from J, with 12 bases between. Germline assignment: CDR1 SGHTA and CDR2 FQGNSA. This CDR3 spans 15 amino acids. CDR3 amino acids: CASSLVLVGTYEQYF. CDR3 DNA: TGTGCCAGCAGCTTAGTACTAGTCGGGACCTACGAGCAGTACTTC.

This clonotype was picked up many times. This rearrangement joins TRBV27 to TRBJ2-1; 13 positions agree with TRBD2. The CDR3 spans 17 residues. V was clipped by 0 bases and J by 5 bases; unmatched bases: 4. Germline values: CDR1 MNHEY, CDR2 SMNVEV (reference sequence). The CDR3, as DNA: TGTGCCAGCAGTTTATCACTAGCGGGAGGGCAAGACAATGAGCAGTTCTTC. Amino acids: CASSLSLAGGQDNEQFF.

The V gene is TRBV6-1, the J gene TRBJ2-2; 11 positions agree with TRBD1. J gave up 5 bases and V 6 bases, and 5 bases lay outside the gene matches. The germline V gene has CDR1 MNHNS and CDR2 SASEGT. This CDR3 has 15 residues. The CDR3 DNA reads as TGTGCCAGCAGCCACGGGACAGGGGGTACCGGGGAGCTGTTTTTT. Its protein is CASSHGTGGTGELFF.